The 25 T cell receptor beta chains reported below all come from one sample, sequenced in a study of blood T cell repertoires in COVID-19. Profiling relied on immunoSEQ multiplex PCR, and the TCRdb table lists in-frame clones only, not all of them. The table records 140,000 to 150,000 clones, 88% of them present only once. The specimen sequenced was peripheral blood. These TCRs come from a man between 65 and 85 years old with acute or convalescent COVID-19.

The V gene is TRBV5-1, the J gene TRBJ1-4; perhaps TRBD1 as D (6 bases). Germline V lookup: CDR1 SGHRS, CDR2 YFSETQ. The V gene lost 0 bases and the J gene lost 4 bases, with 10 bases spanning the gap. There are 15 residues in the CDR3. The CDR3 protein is CASSLGGQFNEKLFF. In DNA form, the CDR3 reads TGCGCCAGCAGCTTGGGGGGGCAGTTTAATGAAAAACTGTTTTTT.

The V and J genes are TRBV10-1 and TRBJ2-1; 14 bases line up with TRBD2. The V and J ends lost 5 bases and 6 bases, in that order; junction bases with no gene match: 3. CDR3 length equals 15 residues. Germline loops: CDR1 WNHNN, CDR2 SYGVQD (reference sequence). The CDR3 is CASSPGTSGSNEQFF. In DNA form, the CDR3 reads TGCGCCAGCAGTCCCGGGACTAGCGGGAGCAATGAGCAGTTCTTC.

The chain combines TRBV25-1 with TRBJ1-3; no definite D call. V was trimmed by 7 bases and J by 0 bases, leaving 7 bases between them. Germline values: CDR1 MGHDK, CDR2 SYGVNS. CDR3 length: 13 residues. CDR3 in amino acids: CASMAISGNTIYF. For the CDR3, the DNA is TGTGCCAGCATGGCAATCTCTGGAAACACCATATATTTT.

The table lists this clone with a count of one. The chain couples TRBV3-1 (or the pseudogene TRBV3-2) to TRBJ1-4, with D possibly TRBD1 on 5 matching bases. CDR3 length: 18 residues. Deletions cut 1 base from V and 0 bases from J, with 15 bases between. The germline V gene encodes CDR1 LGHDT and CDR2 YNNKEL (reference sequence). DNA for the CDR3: TGTGCCAGCAGCCAAGGAGCTGACAGTATTCCAACTAATGAAAAACTGTTTTTT. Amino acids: CASSQGADSIPTNEKLFF.

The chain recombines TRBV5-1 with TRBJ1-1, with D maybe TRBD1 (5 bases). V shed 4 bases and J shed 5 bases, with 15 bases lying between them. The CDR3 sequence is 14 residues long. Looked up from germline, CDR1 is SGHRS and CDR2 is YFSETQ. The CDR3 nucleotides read TGCGCCAGCAGCCCGTTTCAGGGTGGGACTGAAGCTTTCTTT. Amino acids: CASSPFQGGTEAFF.

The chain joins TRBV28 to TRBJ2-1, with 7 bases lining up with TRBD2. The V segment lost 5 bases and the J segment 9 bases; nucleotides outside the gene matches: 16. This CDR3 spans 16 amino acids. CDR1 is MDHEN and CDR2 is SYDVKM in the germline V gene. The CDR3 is CASSPGGGLRSGEQFF. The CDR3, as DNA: TGTGCCAGCAGTCCCGGGGGAGGGCTTCGTAGTGGTGAGCAGTTCTTC.

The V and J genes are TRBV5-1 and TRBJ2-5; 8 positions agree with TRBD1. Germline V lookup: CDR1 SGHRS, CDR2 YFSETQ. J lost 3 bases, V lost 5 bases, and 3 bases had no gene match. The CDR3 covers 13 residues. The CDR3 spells CASSGQGEETQYF. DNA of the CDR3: TGCGCCAGCAGTGGACAGGGCGAAGAGACCCAGTACTTC.

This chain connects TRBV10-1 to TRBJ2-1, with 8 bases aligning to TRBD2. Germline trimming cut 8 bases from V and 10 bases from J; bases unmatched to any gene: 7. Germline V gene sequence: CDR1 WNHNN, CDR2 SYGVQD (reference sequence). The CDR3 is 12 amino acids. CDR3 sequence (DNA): TGCGCCAGCCCCGGGAGGGCCGCGGAGCAGTTCTTC. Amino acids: CASPGRAAEQFF.

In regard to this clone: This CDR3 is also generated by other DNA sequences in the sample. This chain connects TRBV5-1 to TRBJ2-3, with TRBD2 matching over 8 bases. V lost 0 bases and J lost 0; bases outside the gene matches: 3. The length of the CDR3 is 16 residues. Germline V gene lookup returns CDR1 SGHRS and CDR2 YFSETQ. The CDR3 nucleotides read TGCGCCAGCAGCTTGGACGGCGGGGGGAGCACAGATACGCAGTATTTT. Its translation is CASSLDGGGSTDTQYF.

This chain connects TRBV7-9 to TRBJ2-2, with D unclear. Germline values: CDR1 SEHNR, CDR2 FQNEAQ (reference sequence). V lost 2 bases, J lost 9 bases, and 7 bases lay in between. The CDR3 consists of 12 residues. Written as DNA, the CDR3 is TGTGCCAGCAGCTTACTGGAGTGGGAGCTGTTTTTT. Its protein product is CASSLLEWELFF.

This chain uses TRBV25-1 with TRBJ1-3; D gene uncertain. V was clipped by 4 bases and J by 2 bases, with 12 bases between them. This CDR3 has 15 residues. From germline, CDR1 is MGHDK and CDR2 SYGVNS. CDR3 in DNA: TGTGCCAGCAGTGCGTCCAGGTCCGCTGGAAACACCATATATTTT. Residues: CASSASRSAGNTIYF.

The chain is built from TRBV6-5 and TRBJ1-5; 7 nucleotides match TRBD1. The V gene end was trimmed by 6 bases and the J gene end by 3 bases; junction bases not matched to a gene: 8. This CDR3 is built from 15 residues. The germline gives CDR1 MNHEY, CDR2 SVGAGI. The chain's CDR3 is CASSQITGVNQPQHF. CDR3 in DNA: TGTGCCAGCAGCCAAATTACAGGGGTCAATCAGCCCCAGCATTTT.

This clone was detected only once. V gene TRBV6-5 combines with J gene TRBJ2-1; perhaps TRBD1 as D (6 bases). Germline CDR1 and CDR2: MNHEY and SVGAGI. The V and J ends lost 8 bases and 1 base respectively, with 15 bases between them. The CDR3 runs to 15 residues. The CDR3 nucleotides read TGTGCCAGCCATGAAAACGGACAGTCCTACAATGAGCAGTTCTTC. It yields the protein CASHENGQSYNEQFF.

The CDR3 region has the DNA TGTGCCAGCAGCACAGGACAGGGGGCGCATACGCAGTATTTT. As protein: CASSTGQGAHTQYF. V is TRBV9 and J is TRBJ2-3; TRBD1 matches at 11 bases. This CDR3 has 14 amino acids. The V and J ends lost 4 bases and 7 bases, in that order; junction bases with no gene match: 5. The germline V gene has CDR1 SGDLS and CDR2 YYNGEE.

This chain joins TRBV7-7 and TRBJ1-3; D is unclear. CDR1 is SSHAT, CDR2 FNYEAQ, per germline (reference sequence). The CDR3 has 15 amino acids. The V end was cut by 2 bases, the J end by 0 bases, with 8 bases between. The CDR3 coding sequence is TGTGCCAGCAGCTTACAAGCCGACTCTGGAAACACCATATATTTT. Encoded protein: CASSLQADSGNTIYF. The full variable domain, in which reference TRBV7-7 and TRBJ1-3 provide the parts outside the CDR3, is GAGVSQSPRYKVTKRGQDVTLRCDPISSHATLYWYQQALGQGPEFLTYFNYEAQPDKSGLPSDRFSAERPEGSISTLTIQRTEQRDSAMYRCASSLQADSGNTIYFGEGSWLTVV.

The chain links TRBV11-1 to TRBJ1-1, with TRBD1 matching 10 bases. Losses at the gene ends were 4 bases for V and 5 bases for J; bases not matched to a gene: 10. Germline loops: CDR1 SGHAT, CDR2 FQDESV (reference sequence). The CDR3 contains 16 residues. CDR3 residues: CASSSPPRTGGTEAFF. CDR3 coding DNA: TGTGCCAGCAGCTCACCCCCCAGGACAGGGGGAACTGAAGCTTTCTTT.

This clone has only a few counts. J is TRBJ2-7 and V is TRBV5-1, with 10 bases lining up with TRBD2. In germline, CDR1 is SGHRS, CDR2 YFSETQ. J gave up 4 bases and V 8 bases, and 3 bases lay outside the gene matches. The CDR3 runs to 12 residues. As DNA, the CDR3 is TGCGCCAGTGGGACTAGCGAGTACGAGCAGTACTTC. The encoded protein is CASGTSEYEQYF.

The CDR3 DNA is TGTGCCAGCAGCTTAGCCGCCCAGGACTATGGCTACACCTTC. Translated, it gives CASSLAAQDYGYTF. V gene TRBV11-2 combines with J gene TRBJ1-2, with D unresolved. The CDR3 has 14 residues. The V end was cut by 1 base, the J end by 3 bases, with 9 bases between. CDR1 SGHAT and CDR2 FQNNGV come from the germline V gene.

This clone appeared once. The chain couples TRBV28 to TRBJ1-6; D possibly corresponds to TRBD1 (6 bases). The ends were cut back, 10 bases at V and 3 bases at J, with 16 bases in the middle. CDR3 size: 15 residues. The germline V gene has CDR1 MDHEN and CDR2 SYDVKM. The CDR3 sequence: CATTGGGGYNSPLHF. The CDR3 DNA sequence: TGTGCCACCACGGGGGGAGGGGGCTATAATTCACCCCTCCACTTT.

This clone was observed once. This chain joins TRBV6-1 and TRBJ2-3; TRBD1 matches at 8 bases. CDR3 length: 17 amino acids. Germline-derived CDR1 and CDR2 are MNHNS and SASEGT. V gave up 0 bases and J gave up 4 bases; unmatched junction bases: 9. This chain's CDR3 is CASSEAPDRVGPDTQYF. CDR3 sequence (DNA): TGTGCCAGCAGTGAAGCCCCGGACAGGGTGGGCCCAGATACGCAGTATTTT.

The CDR3 region is CASSPSTGGVIYEQYF. The DNA of the CDR3 is TGCGCCAGCAGCCCGTCGACAGGGGGAGTCATCTACGAGCAGTACTTC. The V call is TRBV5-1, the J call TRBJ2-7; 9 nucleotides line up with TRBD1. This CDR3 contains 16 residues. Trimming removed 4 bases from V and 3 bases from J; junction bases left unmatched: 11. Germline values: CDR1 SGHRS, CDR2 YFSETQ.

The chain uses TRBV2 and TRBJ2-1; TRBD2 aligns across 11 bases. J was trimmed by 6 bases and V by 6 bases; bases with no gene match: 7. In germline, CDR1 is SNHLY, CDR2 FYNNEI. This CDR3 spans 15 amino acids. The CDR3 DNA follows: TGTGCCAGCAGGGCCGGGACTAGCGGAACCAATGAGCAGTTCTTC. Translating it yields CASRAGTSGTNEQFF.

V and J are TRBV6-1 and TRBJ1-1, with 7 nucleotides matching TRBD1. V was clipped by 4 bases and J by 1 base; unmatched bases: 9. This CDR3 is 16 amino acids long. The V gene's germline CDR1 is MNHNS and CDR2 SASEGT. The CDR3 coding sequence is TGTGCCAGCAGTGTCCAACCCAGGGGGAGGAACACTGAAGCTTTCTTT. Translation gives CASSVQPRGRNTEAFF.

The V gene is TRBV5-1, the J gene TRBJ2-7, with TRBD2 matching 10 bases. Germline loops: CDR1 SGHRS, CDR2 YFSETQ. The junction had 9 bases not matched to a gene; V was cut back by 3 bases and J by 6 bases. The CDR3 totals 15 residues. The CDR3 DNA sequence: TGCGCCAGCAGCTCCTCCGGGACTAGCGCCATCGAGCAGTACTTC. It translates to CASSSSGTSAIEQYF.

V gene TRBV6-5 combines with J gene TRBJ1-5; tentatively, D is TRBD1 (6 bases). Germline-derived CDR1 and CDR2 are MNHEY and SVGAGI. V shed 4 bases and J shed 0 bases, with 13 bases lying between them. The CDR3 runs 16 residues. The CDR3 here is CASSSLRTVSNQPQHF. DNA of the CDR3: TGTGCCAGCAGTTCCCTTCGGACAGTTAGCAATCAGCCCCAGCATTTT.